The clone carrying this T cell receptor (beta chain) was found many times. Its specificity is unknown. Amplified TCR beta CDR3 regions derived from RNA transcripts. HTBI primers were the set used in a first-round RT-PCR of the TCR CDR3. TCRdb reanalysed the multiplex PCR reads using MiXCR and keeps one entry per CDR3 protein. In the table there are nearly 750,000 distinct CDR3 sequences, over 35% of which are singletons. The data were taken from a study of T cells in Graves' hyperthyroidism and ophthalmopathy. Points from the study as a whole: A model built on 13 V-J features separated ophthalmopathy from stable hyperthyroidism.

Hyperthyroidism was newly diagnosed in patients aged 18 to 65 (duration under 2 months). Specimen: blood. The clonotype comes from a woman between 35 and 50 years old with Graves' hyperthyroidism.

In nucleotides, the CDR3 is TGTGCCAGTAAGGCCAGGGACCGAACGACTGAAGCTTTCTTT. It translates to CASKARDRTTEAFF. This chain links TRBV19 with TRBJ1-1; D may be TRBD1 (5 bases). Trimming pared 7 bases from V and 5 bases from J, leaving 17 bases between. The CDR3 totals 14 residues. CDR1 and CDR2 from the germline V gene are LNHDA and SQIVND (reference sequence).